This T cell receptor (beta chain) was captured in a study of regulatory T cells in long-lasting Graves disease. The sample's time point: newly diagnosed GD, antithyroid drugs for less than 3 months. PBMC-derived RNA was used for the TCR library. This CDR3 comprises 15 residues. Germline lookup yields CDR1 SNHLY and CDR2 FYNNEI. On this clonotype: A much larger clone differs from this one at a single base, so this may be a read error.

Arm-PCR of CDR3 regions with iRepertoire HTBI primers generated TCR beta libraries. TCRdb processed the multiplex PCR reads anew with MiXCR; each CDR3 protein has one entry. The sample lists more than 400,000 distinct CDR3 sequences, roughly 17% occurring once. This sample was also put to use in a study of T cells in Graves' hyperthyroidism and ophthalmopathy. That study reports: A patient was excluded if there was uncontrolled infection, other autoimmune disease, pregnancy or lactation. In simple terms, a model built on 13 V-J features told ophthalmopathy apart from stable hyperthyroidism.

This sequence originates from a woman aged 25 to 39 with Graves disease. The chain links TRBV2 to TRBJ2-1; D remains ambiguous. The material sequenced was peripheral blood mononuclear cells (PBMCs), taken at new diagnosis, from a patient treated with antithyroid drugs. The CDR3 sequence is CAGSEQALSYNEQFF. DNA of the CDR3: TGTGCCGGCAGTGAACAAGCGTTATCCTACAATGAGCAGTTCTTC.